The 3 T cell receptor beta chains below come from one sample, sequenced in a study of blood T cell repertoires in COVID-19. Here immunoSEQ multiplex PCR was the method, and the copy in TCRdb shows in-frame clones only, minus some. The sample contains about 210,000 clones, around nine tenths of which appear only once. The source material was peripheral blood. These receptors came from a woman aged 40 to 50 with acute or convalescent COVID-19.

The CDR3 DNA sequence: TGCGCCAGCAGCTTGGTCAGGAACACCGGGGAGCTGTTTTTT. It is translated as CASSLVRNTGELFF. The rearrangement uses TRBV5-1 and TRBJ2-2; D is undetermined. V was pared by 0 bases and J by 1 base, with 4 bases between. CDR1 SGHRS and CDR2 YFSETQ come from the germline V gene. This CDR3 is 14 amino acids long. Combining the CDR3 with reference TRBV5-1 and TRBJ2-2 gives the whole variable domain KAGVTQTPRYLIKTRGQQVTLSCSPISGHRSVSWYQQTPGQGLQFLFEYFSETQRNKGNFPGRFSGRQFSNSRSEMNVSTLELGDSALYLCASSLVRNTGELFFGEGSRLTVL.

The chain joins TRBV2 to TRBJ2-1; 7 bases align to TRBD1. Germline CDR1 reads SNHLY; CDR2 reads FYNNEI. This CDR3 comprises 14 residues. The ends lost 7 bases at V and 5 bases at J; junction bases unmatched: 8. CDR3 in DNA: TGTGCCAGCAAAGAACGGACAGGACACAATGAGCAGTTCTTC. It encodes CASKERTGHNEQFF. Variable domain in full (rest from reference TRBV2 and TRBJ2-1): EPEVTQTPSHQVTQMGQEVILRCVPISNHLYFYWYRQILGQKVEFLVSFYNNEISEKSEIFDDQFSVERPDGSNFTLKIRSTKLEDSAMYFCASKERTGHNEQFFGPGTRLTVL.

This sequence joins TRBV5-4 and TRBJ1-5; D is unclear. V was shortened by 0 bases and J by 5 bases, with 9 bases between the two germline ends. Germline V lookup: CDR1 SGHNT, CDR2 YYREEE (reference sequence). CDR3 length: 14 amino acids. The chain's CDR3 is CASSLDGRYQPQHF. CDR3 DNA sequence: TGTGCCAGCAGCTTGGATGGCCGTTATCAGCCCCAGCATTTT.